A selection of T cell receptor beta chains follows, all from one sample in a study of blood T cell repertoires in COVID-19. Assay: immunoSEQ multiplex PCR; the TCRdb copy retains only in-frame clones and omits some. The repertoire has about 270,000 clones, 81% of them found once; the top ten carry under 3%. The sequencing sample was made of peripheral blood. The receptors come from a woman aged 55 to 70 with active or convalescent COVID-19. Both conserved end residues are part of each CDR3. A D gene is named only where the DNA matches it firmly.

j_gene: TRBJ1-1
v_gene: TRBV19
d_gene: TRBD1
len: 16
CDR3aa: CASSIHRGRKVAEAFF

j_gene: TRBJ1-6
v_gene: TRBV5-5
d_gene: TRBD1
len: 15
CDR3aa: CASSLEGASNSPLHF

j_gene: TRBJ2-5
v_gene: TRBV5-1
d_gene: TRBD2
len: 13
CDR3aa: CASSRTSAETQYF

j_gene: TRBJ1-1
v_gene: TRBV19
d_gene: NA
len: 14
CDR3aa: CASSMISGNTEAFF

j_gene: TRBJ1-2
v_gene: TRBV5-8
d_gene: NA
len: 15
CDR3aa: CASSGTGSWDYGYTF

j_gene: TRBJ2-3
v_gene: TRBV11-2
d_gene: NA
len: 14
CDR3aa: CASSLDRQSDTQYF

j_gene: TRBJ1-2
v_gene: TRBV7-8
d_gene: TRBD1
len: 16
CDR3aa: CASSLVGAQGDYGYTF

j_gene: TRBJ2-3
v_gene: TRBV4-3
d_gene: TRBD2
len: 16
CDR3aa: CASSQVQRGLTDTQYF

j_gene: TRBJ2-1
v_gene: TRBV7-9
d_gene: TRBD2
len: 15
CDR3aa: CASSLRLASYNEQFF

j_gene: TRBJ2-3
v_gene: TRBV7-9
d_gene: NA
len: 15
CDR3aa: CASSLTSSGTDTQYF

j_gene: TRBJ2-2
v_gene: TRBV14
d_gene: NA
len: 14
CDR3aa: CASSQDRGTGELFF

j_gene: TRBJ2-5
v_gene: TRBV3-1/TRBV3-2
d_gene: NA
len: 17
CDR3aa: CASSQEVRLKDQETQYF

j_gene: TRBJ2-6
v_gene: TRBV19
d_gene: TRBD1
len: 19
CDR3aa: CASSIGRQGSRVGANVLTF

j_gene: TRBJ2-5
v_gene: TRBV7-2
d_gene: NA
len: 19
CDR3aa: CASSSEGGWASGHGETQYF

j_gene: TRBJ2-7
v_gene: TRBV29-1
d_gene: TRBD1
len: 13
CDR3aa: CSVGQGSPYEQYF

j_gene: TRBJ2-7
v_gene: TRBV11-1
d_gene: TRBD1
len: 15
CDR3aa: CASSPGTGVSYEQYF

j_gene: TRBJ2-5
v_gene: TRBV9
d_gene: TRBD1
len: 17
CDR3aa: CASSPRTGTGVVETQYF

j_gene: TRBJ1-2
v_gene: TRBV27
d_gene: NA
len: 13
CDR3aa: CASSLQGPYGYTF

j_gene: TRBJ2-1
v_gene: TRBV12-3/TRBV12-4
d_gene: NA
len: 12
CDR3aa: CASSFEGDEQFF

j_gene: TRBJ1-1
v_gene: TRBV25-1
d_gene: NA
len: 15
CDR3aa: CASSKSRAMNTEAFF

j_gene: TRBJ1-1
v_gene: TRBV6-6
d_gene: NA
len: 12
CDR3aa: CASSFNGAAAFF

j_gene: TRBJ2-7
v_gene: TRBV27
d_gene: NA
len: 20
CDR3aa: CASNFVEAGWGLIRFYEQYF

j_gene: TRBJ1-6
v_gene: TRBV28
d_gene: TRBD1
len: 14
CDR3aa: CASRPTGVNSPLHF

j_gene: TRBJ2-3
v_gene: TRBV30
d_gene: TRBD2
len: 14
CDR3aa: CAWSTREATDTQYF

j_gene: TRBJ2-2
v_gene: TRBV7-3
d_gene: NA
len: 15
CDR3aa: CASAGPGGGTGELFF

j_gene: TRBJ2-5
v_gene: TRBV4-2
d_gene: TRBD2
len: 16
CDR3aa: CASSQGTSGAQETQYF

j_gene: TRBJ2-7
v_gene: TRBV7-2
d_gene: NA
len: 14
CDR3aa: CASSPPNPPYEQYF

j_gene: TRBJ2-2
v_gene: TRBV9
d_gene: NA
len: 12
CDR3aa: CASSVGGGELFF

j_gene: TRBJ2-1
v_gene: TRBV7-2
d_gene: TRBD2
len: 15
CDR3aa: CASSKSGGDDNEQFF

j_gene: TRBJ1-1
v_gene: TRBV9
d_gene: NA
len: 15
CDR3aa: CASSVVGGQDTEAFF

j_gene: TRBJ1-1
v_gene: TRBV6-6
d_gene: TRBD1
len: 15
CDR3aa: CASSYGDRALSEAFF

j_gene: TRBJ2-3
v_gene: TRBV7-2
d_gene: NA
len: 14
CDR3aa: CASSFPSSTDTQYF

j_gene: TRBJ2-1
v_gene: TRBV5-4
d_gene: NA
len: 16
CDR3aa: CASSFSGGSSDNEQFF

j_gene: TRBJ2-3
v_gene: TRBV19
d_gene: TRBD1
len: 14
CDR3aa: CASWSGQGTDTQYF

j_gene: TRBJ1-2
v_gene: TRBV29-1
d_gene: TRBD1
len: 13
CDR3aa: CSASGQDLYGYTF

j_gene: TRBJ2-3
v_gene: TRBV5-1
d_gene: TRBD2
len: 14
CDR3aa: CASRGRDTLNTQYF

j_gene: TRBJ2-3
v_gene: TRBV3-1/TRBV3-2
d_gene: TRBD2
len: 16
CDR3aa: CASSPVAGGALDTQYF

j_gene: TRBJ2-2
v_gene: TRBV7-9
d_gene: TRBD1
len: 15
CDR3aa: CASSTQGGVTGELFF

j_gene: TRBJ1-2
v_gene: TRBV5-6
d_gene: NA
len: 11
CDR3aa: CASSLKFGYTF

j_gene: TRBJ1-2
v_gene: TRBV19
d_gene: TRBD1
len: 14
CDR3aa: CASSMGGQGRGYTF

j_gene: TRBJ2-3
v_gene: TRBV2
d_gene: TRBD2
len: 15
CDR3aa: CASSELAGGPDTQYF

j_gene: TRBJ2-7
v_gene: TRBV27
d_gene: NA
len: 15
CDR3aa: CASSLLAGRSGEQYF

j_gene: TRBJ2-7
v_gene: TRBV6-5
d_gene: TRBD1
len: 13
CDR3aa: CASSTGQFYEQYF

j_gene: TRBJ1-2
v_gene: TRBV15
d_gene: NA
len: 14
CDR3aa: CATSRALANYGYTF